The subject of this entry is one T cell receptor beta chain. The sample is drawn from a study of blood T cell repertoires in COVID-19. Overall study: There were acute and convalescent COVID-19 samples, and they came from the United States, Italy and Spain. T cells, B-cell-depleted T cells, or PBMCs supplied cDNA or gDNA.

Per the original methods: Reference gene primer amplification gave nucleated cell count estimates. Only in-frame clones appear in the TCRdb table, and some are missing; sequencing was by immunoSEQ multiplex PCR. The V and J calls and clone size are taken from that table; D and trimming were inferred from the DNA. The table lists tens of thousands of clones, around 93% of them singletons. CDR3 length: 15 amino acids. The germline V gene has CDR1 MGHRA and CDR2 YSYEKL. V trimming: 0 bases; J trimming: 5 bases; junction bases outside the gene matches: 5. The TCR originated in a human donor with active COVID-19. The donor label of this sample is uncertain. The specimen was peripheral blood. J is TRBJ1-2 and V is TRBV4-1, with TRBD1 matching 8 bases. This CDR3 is CASSQEAGTGYGYTF. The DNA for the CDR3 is TGCGCCAGCAGCCAAGAAGCCGGGACAGGATATGGCTACACCTTC.